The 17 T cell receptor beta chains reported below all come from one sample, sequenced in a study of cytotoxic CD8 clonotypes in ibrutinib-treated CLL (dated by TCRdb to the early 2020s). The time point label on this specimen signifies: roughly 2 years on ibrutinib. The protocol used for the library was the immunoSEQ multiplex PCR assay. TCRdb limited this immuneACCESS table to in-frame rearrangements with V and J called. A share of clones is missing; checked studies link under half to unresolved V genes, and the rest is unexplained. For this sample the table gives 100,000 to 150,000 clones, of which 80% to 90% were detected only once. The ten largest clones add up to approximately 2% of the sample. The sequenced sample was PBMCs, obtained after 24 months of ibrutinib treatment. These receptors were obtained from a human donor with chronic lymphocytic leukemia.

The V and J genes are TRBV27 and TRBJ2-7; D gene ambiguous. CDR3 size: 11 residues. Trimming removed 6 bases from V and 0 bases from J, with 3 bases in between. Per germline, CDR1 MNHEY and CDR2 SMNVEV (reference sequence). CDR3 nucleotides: TGTGCCAGCAGATCCTCCTACGAGCAGTACTTC. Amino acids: CASRSSYEQYF.

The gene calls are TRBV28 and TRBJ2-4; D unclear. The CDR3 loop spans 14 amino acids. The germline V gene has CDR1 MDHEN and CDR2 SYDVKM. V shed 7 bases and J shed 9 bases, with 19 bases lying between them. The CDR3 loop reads CASNRAGSSGIQYF. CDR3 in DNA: TGTGCCAGCAATCGAGCAGGCTCGTCGGGCATTCAGTACTTC.

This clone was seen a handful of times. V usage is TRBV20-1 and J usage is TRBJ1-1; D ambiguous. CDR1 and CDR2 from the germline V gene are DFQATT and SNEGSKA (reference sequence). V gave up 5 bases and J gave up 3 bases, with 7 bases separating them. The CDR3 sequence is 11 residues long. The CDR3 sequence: CSAAPDTEAFF. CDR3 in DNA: TGCAGTGCTGCCCCAGACACTGAAGCTTTCTTT.

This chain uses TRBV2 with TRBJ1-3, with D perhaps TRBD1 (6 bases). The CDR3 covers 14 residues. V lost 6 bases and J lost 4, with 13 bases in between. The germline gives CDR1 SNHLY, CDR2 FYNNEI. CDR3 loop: CASRLQGRGNTIYF. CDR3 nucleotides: TGTGCCAGCAGACTACAGGGTAGAGGAAACACCATATATTTT.

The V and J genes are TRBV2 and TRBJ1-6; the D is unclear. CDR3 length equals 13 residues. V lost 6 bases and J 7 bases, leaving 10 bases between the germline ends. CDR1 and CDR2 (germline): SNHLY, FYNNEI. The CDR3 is CASREEWNSPLHF. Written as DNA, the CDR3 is TGTGCCAGCAGGGAGGAATGGAATTCACCCCTCCACTTT.

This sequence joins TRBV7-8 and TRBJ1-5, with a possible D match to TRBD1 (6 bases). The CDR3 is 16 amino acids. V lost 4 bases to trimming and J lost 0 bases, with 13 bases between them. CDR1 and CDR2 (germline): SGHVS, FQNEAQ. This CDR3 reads CASSSRAGDSNQPQHF. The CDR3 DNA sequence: TGTGCCAGCAGCTCTCGGGCAGGGGATAGCAATCAGCCCCAGCATTTT.

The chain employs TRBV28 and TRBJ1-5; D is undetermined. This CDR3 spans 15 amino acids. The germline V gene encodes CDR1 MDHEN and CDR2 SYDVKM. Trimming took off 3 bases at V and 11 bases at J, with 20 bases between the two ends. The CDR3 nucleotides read TGTGCCAGCAGTTTCGGGGTAAGGGTGGGTCAAGCCCAGCATTTT. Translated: CASSFGVRVGQAQHF.

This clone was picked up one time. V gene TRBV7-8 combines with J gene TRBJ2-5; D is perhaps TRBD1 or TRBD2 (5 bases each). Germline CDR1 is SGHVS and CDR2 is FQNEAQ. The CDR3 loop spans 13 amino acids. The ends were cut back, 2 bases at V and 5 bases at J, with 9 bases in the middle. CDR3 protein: CASSLFWGETQYF. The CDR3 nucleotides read TGTGCCAGCAGCTTATTTTGGGGGGAGACCCAGTACTTC. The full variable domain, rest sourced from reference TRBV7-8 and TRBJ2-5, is GAGVSQSPRYKVAKRGQDVALRCDPISGHVSLFWYQQALGQGPEFLTYFQNEAQLDKSGLPSDRFFAERPEGSVSTLKIQRTQQEDSAVYLCASSLFWGETQYFGPGTRLLVL.

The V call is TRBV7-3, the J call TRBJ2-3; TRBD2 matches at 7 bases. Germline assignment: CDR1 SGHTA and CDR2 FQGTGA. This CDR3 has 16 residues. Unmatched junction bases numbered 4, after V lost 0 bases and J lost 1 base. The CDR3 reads CASSLTGLGGTDTQYF. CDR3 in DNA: TGTGCCAGCAGCTTAACTGGACTAGGAGGCACAGATACGCAGTATTTT. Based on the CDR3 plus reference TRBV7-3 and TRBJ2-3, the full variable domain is GAGVSQTPSNKVTEKGKYVELRCDPISGHTALYWYRQSLGQGPEFLIYFQGTGAADDSGLPNDRFFAVRPEGSVSTLKIQRTERGDSAVYLCASSLTGLGGTDTQYFGPGTRLTVL.

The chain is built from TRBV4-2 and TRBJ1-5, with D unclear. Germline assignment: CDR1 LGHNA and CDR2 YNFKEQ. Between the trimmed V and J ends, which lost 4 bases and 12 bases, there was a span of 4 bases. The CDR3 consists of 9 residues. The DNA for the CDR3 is TGTGCCAGCAGCCCTTTCCAGCATTTT. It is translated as CASSPFQHF.

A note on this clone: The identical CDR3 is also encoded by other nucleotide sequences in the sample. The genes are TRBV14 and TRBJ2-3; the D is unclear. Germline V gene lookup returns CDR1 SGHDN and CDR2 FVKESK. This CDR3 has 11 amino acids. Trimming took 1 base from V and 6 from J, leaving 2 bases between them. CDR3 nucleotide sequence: TGTGCCAGCAGCCAAGCGGATACGCAGTATTTT. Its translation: CASSQADTQYF.

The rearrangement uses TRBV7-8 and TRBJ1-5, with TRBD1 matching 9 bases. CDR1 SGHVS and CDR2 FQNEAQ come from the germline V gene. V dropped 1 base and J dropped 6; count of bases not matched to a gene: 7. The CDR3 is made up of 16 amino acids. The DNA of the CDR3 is TGTGCCAGCAGCTTAGAGGGGACAGGGAGATTTCAGCCCCAGCATTTT. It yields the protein CASSLEGTGRFQPQHF.

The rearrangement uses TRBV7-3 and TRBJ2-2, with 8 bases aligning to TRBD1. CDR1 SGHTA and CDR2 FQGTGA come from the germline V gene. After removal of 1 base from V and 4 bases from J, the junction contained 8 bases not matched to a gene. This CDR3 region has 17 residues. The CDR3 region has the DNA TGTGCCAGCAGCTTAAACGTTCAGGGGGCGGTCACCGGGGAGCTGTTTTTT. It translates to CASSLNVQGAVTGELFF.

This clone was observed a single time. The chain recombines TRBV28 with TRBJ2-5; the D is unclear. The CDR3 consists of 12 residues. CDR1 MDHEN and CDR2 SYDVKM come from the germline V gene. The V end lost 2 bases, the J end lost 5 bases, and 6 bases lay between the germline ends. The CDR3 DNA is TGTGCCAGCAGTTTAATTACGGAGACCCAGTACTTC. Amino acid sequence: CASSLITETQYF.

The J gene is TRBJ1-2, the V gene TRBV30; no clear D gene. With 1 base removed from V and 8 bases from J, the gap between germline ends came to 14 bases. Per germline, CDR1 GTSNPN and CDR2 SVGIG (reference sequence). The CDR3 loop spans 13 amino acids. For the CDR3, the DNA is TGTGCCTGGAGTGAGACGACCGAGCGAGGCTACACCTTC. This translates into CAWSETTERGYTF.

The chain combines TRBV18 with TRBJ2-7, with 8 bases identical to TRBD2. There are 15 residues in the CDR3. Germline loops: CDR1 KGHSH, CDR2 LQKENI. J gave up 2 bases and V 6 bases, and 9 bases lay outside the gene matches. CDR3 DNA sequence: TGTGCCAGCTCCTCCACAGCGGGAGTCCCCTACGAGCAGTACTTC. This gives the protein CASSSTAGVPYEQYF. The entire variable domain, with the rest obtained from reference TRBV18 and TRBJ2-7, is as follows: NAGVMQNPRHLVRRRGQEARLRCSPMKGHSHVYWYRQLPEEGLKFMVYLQKENIIDESGMPKERFSAEFPKEGPSILRIQQVVRGDSAAYFCASSSTAGVPYEQYFGPGTRLTVT.

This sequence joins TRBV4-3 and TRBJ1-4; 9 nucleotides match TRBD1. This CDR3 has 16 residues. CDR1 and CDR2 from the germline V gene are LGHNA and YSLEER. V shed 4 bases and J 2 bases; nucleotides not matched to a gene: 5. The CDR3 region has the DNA TGCGCCAGCAGCCGCGTCGGGACAGGGACTAATGAAAAACTGTTTTTT. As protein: CASSRVGTGTNEKLFF.